This TCR beta chain stems from a study of beta chain features in type 1 diabetes. It was via CD45RO/CCR7/CD25/CD127/CD95/CD27 that CD4+ naive, central memory, regulatory and stem cell-like memory cells were sorted. Purity of each sorted population was above 95%. Trimming left V 6 bases short and J 3 bases short, with 15 bases between. The CDR3 covers 15 residues. Germline-derived CDR1 and CDR2 are SGHDT and YYEEEE. On this clone: Its specificity is not known.

Whole-study findings and limits: TCRB rearrangement may or may not be influenced by HLA type; here this remained unresolved. Overrepresentation of cells with high TCR expression could result from cDNA sequencing.

Expressed TCRB transcripts were sequenced, since all the RNA that had been isolated was reverse transcribed. Some clones are missing from TCRdb's copy, which holds only in-frame ones; the method was immunoSEQ multiplex PCR. The table lists 900,000 or so clones, around a sixth of them singletons. The rearrangement joins TRBV5-6 to TRBJ2-2; no clear D gene. Sequences were obtained from naive CD4+ T cells from blood. This receptor was taken from a woman between 18 and 29 years old in good health. CDR3 in amino acids: CASTHSGSHTGELFF. The CDR3 DNA follows: TGTGCCAGCACCCACTCAGGCAGTCACACCGGGGAGCTGTTTTTT. The whole variable domain, filled in from reference TRBV5-6 and TRBJ2-2, reads DAGVTQSPTHLIKTRGQQVTLRCSPKSGHDTVSWYQQALGQGPQFIFQYYEEEERQRGNFPDRFSGHQFPNYSSELNVNALLLGDSALYLCASTHSGSHTGELFFGEGSRLTVL.